Listed here are 29 T cell receptor beta chains from one sample, sequenced in a study of shared clonotypes between healthy human individuals. Measured with immunoSEQ multiplex PCR; TCRdb has only the in-frame clones, and not every one. The table records 1.5 million to 2.5 million clones, about 95% of them present only once. Naive CD8 cells lacked CD45RO, underwent positive selection for CCR7 and left out terminally differentiated effector memory CD45RA+ cells. What was sequenced was naive CD8+ T cells sorted from blood. The receptors were sampled from a man younger than 35 in good health.

The chain links TRBV2 to TRBJ1-2, with a tentative D call TRBD1 (5 bases). The CDR3 contains 14 residues. Trimming shortened V by 10 bases and J by 0 bases, and 15 bases separated the two germline ends. Germline V gene data show CDR1 as SNHLY and CDR2 as FYNNEI. The CDR3, as DNA: TGTGCCACAATGGGAGGGGACCCTAACTATGGCTACACCTTC. This codes for CATMGGDPNYGYTF. Full variable domain (missing parts from reference TRBV2 and TRBJ1-2): EPEVTQTPSHQVTQMGQEVILRCVPISNHLYFYWYRQILGQKVEFLVSFYNNEISEKSEIFDDQFSVERPDGSNFTLKIRSTKLEDSAMYFCATMGGDPNYGYTFGSGTRLTVV.

The chain uses TRBV9 and TRBJ1-2; 10 bases are shared with TRBD1. V trimming: 4 bases; J trimming: 6 bases; junction bases outside the gene matches: 21. Germline V gives CDR1 SGDLS, CDR2 YYNGEE. The CDR3 spans 19 residues. The CDR3: CASSLGQGDYYLGDDGYTF. CDR3 bases: TGTGCCAGCAGCTTAGGACAGGGGGATTACTATTTGGGAGACGATGGCTACACCTTC. The whole variable domain, remainder taken from reference TRBV9 and TRBJ1-2, is DSGVTQTPKHLITATGQRVTLRCSPRSGDLSVYWYQQSLDQGLQFLIQYYNGEERAKGNILERFSAQQFPDLHSELNLSSLELGDSALYFCASSLGQGDYYLGDDGYTFGSGTRLTVV.

V and J are TRBV6-5 and TRBJ1-2; D is possibly TRBD1 (6 bases). Trimming pared 1 base from V and 8 bases from J, leaving 11 bases between. This CDR3 comprises 13 residues. The germline V gene encodes CDR1 MNHEY and CDR2 SVGAGI. CDR3 coding DNA: TGTGCCAGCAGTTACTACGGACAGTTAGGCTACACCTTC. Its protein is CASSYYGQLGYTF.

The chain has TRBV19 and TRBJ2-7; 7 nucleotides match TRBD1. The CDR3 length is 14 residues. Unmatched junction bases numbered 7, after V lost 5 bases and J lost 3 bases. Per the germline V gene, CDR1 is LNHDA and CDR2 is SQIVND (reference sequence). The chain's CDR3 is CASSVPGQLYEQYF. In nucleotides, the CDR3 is TGTGCCAGTAGTGTACCGGGACAGCTCTACGAGCAGTACTTC.

The chain links TRBV29-1 to TRBJ2-1, with 10 bases identical to TRBD2. Germline loops: CDR1 SQVTM, CDR2 ANQGSEA. This CDR3 is built from 14 residues. With V trimmed by 5 bases and J by 2 bases, 3 bases remained unmatched. The CDR3 sequence is CSVRLAGAYNEQFF. Here the CDR3 DNA reads TGCAGCGTTCGTCTAGCGGGAGCCTACAATGAGCAGTTCTTC.

The gene calls are TRBV9 and TRBJ1-2, with D uncertain. CDR1 is SGDLS, CDR2 YYNGEE, per germline. V shed 0 bases and J shed 4 bases, with 7 bases lying between them. The CDR3 contains 13 residues. In nucleotides, the CDR3 is TGTGCCAGCAGCGTAGAGTGGGGCTATGGCTACACCTTC. This encodes CASSVEWGYGYTF.

V gene TRBV28 combines with J gene TRBJ2-7, with a tentative D call TRBD1 (6 bases). The length of the CDR3 is 16 residues. Germline V gene sequence: CDR1 MDHEN, CDR2 SYDVKM. Between the trimmed V and J ends, which lost 3 bases and 2 bases, there was a span of 17 bases. The CDR3 sequence: CASSFTRTAFTYEQYF. The CDR3 nucleotides read TGTGCCAGCAGTTTCACCAGGACAGCATTCACCTACGAGCAGTACTTC. The variable domain in full, with the rest retrieved from reference TRBV28 and TRBJ2-7, is DVKVTQSSRYLVKRTGEKVFLECVQDMDHENMFWYRQDPGLGLRLIYFSYDVKMKEKGDIPEGYSVSREKKERFSLILESASTNQTSMYLCASSFTRTAFTYEQYFGPGTRLTVT.

CDR3 sequence: CASSLFGRDYGYTF. Here the CDR3 DNA reads TGTGCCAGCAGCTTATTTGGACGGGATTATGGCTACACCTTC. The V and J genes are TRBV7-2 and TRBJ1-2; the D is unclear. Trimming took off 2 bases at V and 5 bases at J, with 12 bases between the two ends. This CDR3 region has 14 residues. CDR1 is SGHTA, CDR2 FQGNSA, per germline.

V and J are TRBV29-1 and TRBJ2-6, with D perhaps matching TRBD1 (5 bases). V dropped 4 bases and J dropped 0 bases, with 16 bases sitting between them. Germline CDR1 is SQVTM and CDR2 is ANQGSEA. This CDR3 region has 17 residues. The CDR3 loop reads CSVVGAPTNSGANVLTF. The CDR3 nucleotides are TGCAGCGTTGTAGGGGCTCCTACTAACTCTGGGGCCAACGTCCTGACTTTC.

The gene calls are TRBV5-8 and TRBJ2-1; D not resolved. The CDR3 is made up of 13 amino acids. The V and J ends lost 2 bases and 9 bases respectively, with 12 bases between them. The V gene's germline CDR1 is SGHTS and CDR2 YDEGEE. CDR3 bases: TGTGCCAGCAGCTTTACTCACCGGTCTGAGCAGTTCTTC. Its protein is CASSFTHRSEQFF.

This clone occurred a few times. The V call is TRBV19, the J call TRBJ1-6; no reliable D call. Trimming pared 6 bases from V and 0 bases from J, leaving 15 bases between. Germline loops: CDR1 LNHDA, CDR2 SQIVND (reference sequence). The CDR3 has 17 residues. The chain's CDR3 is CASSPGHGSSYNSPLHF. The CDR3 region has the DNA TGTGCCAGTAGCCCCGGCCACGGGAGCTCCTATAATTCACCCCTCCACTTT.

This clone appeared a single time. The V call is TRBV5-1, the J call TRBJ2-3; 8 bases line up with TRBD2. CDR1 SGHRS and CDR2 YFSETQ come from the germline V gene. The CDR3 covers 16 residues. V lost 1 base and J lost 1; bases outside the gene matches: 5. CDR3 amino acids: CASSLLAGLGTDTQYF. CDR3 DNA sequence: TGCGCCAGCAGCTTGTTAGCGGGATTGGGCACAGATACGCAGTATTTT. The variable domain in full, completed from reference TRBV5-1 and TRBJ2-3, reads KAGVTQTPRYLIKTRGQQVTLSCSPISGHRSVSWYQQTPGQGLQFLFEYFSETQRNKGNFPGRFSGRQFSNSRSEMNVSTLELGDSALYLCASSLLAGLGTDTQYFGPGTRLTVL.

The chain employs TRBV6-5 and TRBJ1-4; 7 bases agree with TRBD1. V gave up 4 bases and J gave up 2 bases; unmatched junction bases: 7. The length of the CDR3 is 16 residues. CDR1 and CDR2 (germline): MNHEY, SVGAGI. This chain's CDR3 is CASSSYQGETNEKLFF. The CDR3 nucleotides are TGTGCCAGCAGTTCATATCAGGGGGAGACTAATGAAAAACTGTTTTTT.

The sample holds one count of this clone. This chain connects TRBV28 to TRBJ2-1, with D perhaps matching TRBD1 (6 bases). The length of the CDR3 is 14 residues. Germline assignment: CDR1 MDHEN and CDR2 SYDVKM. With 4 bases removed from V and 6 bases from J, the gap between germline ends came to 13 bases. DNA of the CDR3: TGTGCCAGCAGTTACCTACAGGGTCCCAATGAGCAGTTCTTC. Encoded protein: CASSYLQGPNEQFF.

The V call is TRBV5-8, the J call TRBJ2-7; weak D call: TRBD1 (5 bases). The CDR3 runs 18 residues. Looked up from germline, CDR1 is SGHTS and CDR2 is YDEGEE. Deletions cut 4 bases from V and 1 base from J, with 24 bases between. The CDR3 nucleotides are TGTGCCAGCAGCCTCCTCCCGTTCAATCAGGGCTTATCCTACGAGCAGTACTTC. It specifies CASSLLPFNQGLSYEQYF.

The V and J genes are TRBV29-1 and TRBJ2-5; D may be TRBD2 (6 bases). The V gene lost 2 bases and the J gene lost 5 bases, with 21 bases spanning the gap. The CDR3 length is 16 residues. CDR1 and CDR2 from the germline V gene are SQVTM and ANQGSEA. DNA for the CDR3: TGCAGCGTTGAACCCCTTAGCGGTGGAGTACGGGAGACCCAGTACTTC. Translation: CSVEPLSGGVRETQYF.

This clone was observed once. This sample includes further DNA sequences coding for the same CDR3. The chain is built from TRBV28 and TRBJ2-7; no clear D gene. V was shortened by 1 base and J by 3 bases, with 7 bases between the two germline ends. Germline lookup yields CDR1 MDHEN and CDR2 SYDVKM. The CDR3 loop spans 13 amino acids. CDR3 loop: CASSLYGVYEQYF. The CDR3 bases are TGTGCCAGCAGTTTATATGGGGTCTACGAGCAGTACTTC.

The V gene is TRBV28, the J gene TRBJ2-7; the D gene is possibly TRBD2 (6 bases). Germline V gene lookup returns CDR1 MDHEN and CDR2 SYDVKM. V was cut by 10 bases and J by 4 bases, with 26 bases left in between. The CDR3 loop spans 16 amino acids. CDR3 sequence: CATEPFPGTPLYEQYF. The DNA of the CDR3 is TGTGCCACCGAACCTTTCCCCGGGACTCCTCTTTACGAGCAGTACTTC.

The CDR3 nucleotides are TGCGCCAGCAGCCCCGGGACAGGGGCCGCGGGGACTGAAGCTTTCTTT. Encoded protein: CASSPGTGAAGTEAFF. V gene TRBV4-3 combines with J gene TRBJ1-1; TRBD1 agrees at 10 bases. Germline V gene data show CDR1 as LGHNA and CDR2 as YSLEER. The CDR3 is made up of 16 amino acids. Unmatched junction bases numbered 10, after V lost 4 bases and J lost 5 bases.

The chain has TRBV4-3 and TRBJ2-2; TRBD2 aligns across 14 bases. CDR3 length: 17 residues. Trimming took 2 bases from V and 3 from J; bases not matched to a gene: 2. From germline, CDR1 is LGHNA and CDR2 YSLEER. The CDR3 DNA reads TGCGCCAGCAGCCAACTGACTAGCGGGAGGGACACCGGGGAGCTGTTTTTT. Its protein product is CASSQLTSGRDTGELFF.

The chain has TRBV7-9 and TRBJ2-5; D not certain. V gave up 5 bases and J gave up 0 bases, with 13 bases separating them. Looked up from germline, CDR1 is SEHNR and CDR2 is FQNEAQ (reference sequence). The CDR3 length is 15 residues. CDR3 bases: TGTGCCAGCAGCCCGCGTTTGGAAAACCAAGAGACCCAGTACTTC. Amino acids: CASSPRLENQETQYF.

The chain joins TRBV19 to TRBJ2-7; possible D gene TRBD1, 5 bases. The CDR3 has 14 residues. The V gene's germline CDR1 is LNHDA and CDR2 SQIVND (reference sequence). V was trimmed by 3 bases and J by 5 bases, leaving 14 bases between them. CDR3 protein: CASSISSGPHEQYF. DNA of the CDR3: TGTGCCAGTAGTATTTCCTCAGGGCCCCACGAGCAGTACTTC.

The chain employs TRBV4-3 and TRBJ1-1; 11 nucleotides match TRBD1. After removal of 1 base from V and 5 bases from J, the junction contained 9 bases not matched to a gene. The CDR3 has 17 amino acids. Germline CDR1 LGHNA, CDR2 YSLEER. The CDR3: CASSQGTGGVEWTEAFF. DNA for the CDR3: TGCGCCAGCAGCCAAGGGACAGGGGGCGTCGAATGGACTGAAGCTTTCTTT.

The gene calls are TRBV14 and TRBJ2-7; 7 positions agree with TRBD2. The ends lost 1 base at V and 1 base at J; junction bases unmatched: 4. Germline V gene sequence: CDR1 SGHDN, CDR2 FVKESK. CDR3 length: 15 amino acids. The CDR3 protein is CASSQGLADSYEQYF. CDR3 in DNA: TGTGCCAGCAGCCAAGGCCTAGCGGATTCCTACGAGCAGTACTTC. Full variable domain (outside the CDR3, taken from reference TRBV14 and TRBJ2-7): EAGVTQFPSHSVIEKGQTVTLRCDPISGHDNLYWYRRVMGKEIKFLLHFVKESKQDESGMPNNRFLAERTGGTYSTLKVQPAELEDSGVYFCASSQGLADSYEQYFGPGTRLTVT.

The V gene is TRBV7-2, the J gene TRBJ2-7; no definite D call. CDR3 size: 15 residues. Germline V gene lookup returns CDR1 SGHTA and CDR2 FQGNSA. V lost 1 base, J lost 4 bases, and 14 bases lay in between. The CDR3 spells CASSLGTGIFYEQYF. The CDR3, as DNA: TGTGCCAGCAGCTTAGGGACGGGCATCTTTTACGAGCAGTACTTC.

The chain carries TRBV7-9 and TRBJ1-1; no clear D. CDR3 length: 16 residues. The germline V gene has CDR1 SEHNR and CDR2 FQNEAQ (reference sequence). The V end was cut by 2 bases, the J end by 1 base, with 14 bases between. CDR3 in DNA: TGTGCCAGCAGCTTACCCCGAGGAGCTACGAACACTGAAGCTTTCTTT. Its protein is CASSLPRGATNTEAFF.

A remark on this clone: In the same sample, other DNA sequences code for this CDR3. The V and J genes are TRBV7-9 and TRBJ1-5; unclear D gene. CDR3 length: 13 amino acids. The V gene's germline CDR1 is SEHNR and CDR2 FQNEAQ (reference sequence). Deletions cut 2 bases from V and 0 bases from J, with 2 bases between. CDR3 DNA: TGTGCCAGCAGCTTAAGTAGCAATCAGCCCCAGCATTTT. Translated: CASSLSSNQPQHF. Full variable domain (outside the CDR3, taken from reference TRBV7-9 and TRBJ1-5): DTGVSQNPRHKITKRGQNVTFRCDPISEHNRLYWYRQTLGQGPEFLTYFQNEAQLEKSRLLSDRFSAERPKGSFSTLEIQRTEQGDSAMYLCASSLSSNQPQHFGDGTRLSIL.

The J gene is TRBJ2-2, the V gene TRBV4-3; weak D call: TRBD2 (5 bases). The germline V and J ends were trimmed by 2 bases and 0 bases, with 10 bases remaining between them. Per the germline V gene, CDR1 is LGHNA and CDR2 is YSLEER. This CDR3 has 16 residues. DNA of the CDR3: TGCGCCAGCAGCCAAACGCTAGCAGCGAACACCGGGGAGCTGTTTTTT. Amino acid sequence: CASSQTLAANTGELFF.

As concerns this clone: The sample contains more than one DNA sequence encoding this CDR3. The chain has TRBV29-1 and TRBJ2-7; D gene unclear. Trimming took 3 bases from V and 2 from J, leaving 11 bases between them. CDR1 is SQVTM and CDR2 is ANQGSEA in the germline V gene. CDR3 size: 13 residues. CDR3 nucleotide sequence: TGCAGCGTTGAGTCTGGAGAGGCCTACGAGCAGTACTTC. Translating it yields CSVESGEAYEQYF.